The 21 T cell receptor beta chains in this list originate from one sample, sequenced in a study of glioma-infiltrating T cells after dendritic cell vaccination. The table came from immunoSEQ multiplex PCR; TCRdb's copy has only in-frame clones and leaves some out. The table includes 71,000 or so clones, around 81% detected once. The sample in question was blood, obtained before dendritic cell vaccination. These receptors were collected from a human donor with glioblastoma.

Worth noting for this clone: A junction boundary mismatches the germline segment, possibly from a read error. The same CDR3 arises from other DNA sequences in this sample as well. V and J are TRBV2 and TRBJ1-2, with D possibly matching TRBD1 (6 bases). The CDR3 runs to 13 residues. CDR1 SNHLY and CDR2 FYNNEI come from the germline V gene. The CDR3 here is CASRRTENYGYTF. CDR3 bases: TGTGCCAGCAGAAGGACAGAAAACTACGGCTACACCTTC.

There are a few counts of this clone. The genes are TRBV11-3 and TRBJ2-7; 7 positions match TRBD1. Germline lookup yields CDR1 SGHNT and CDR2 YENEEA. V shed 5 bases, J shed 5 bases, and the junction held 9 bases outside the gene matches. The CDR3 is made up of 14 amino acids. The CDR3: CASSPRTGWDEQYF. The DNA for the CDR3 is TGTGCCAGCAGCCCCCGGACAGGTTGGGACGAGCAGTACTTC. The entire variable domain, with the rest obtained from reference TRBV11-3 and TRBJ2-7, is as follows: EAGVVQSPRYKIIEKKQPVAFWCNPISGHNTLYWYLQNLGQGPELLIRYENEEAVDDSQLPKDRFSAERLKGVDSTLKIQPAELGDSAVYLCASSPRTGWDEQYFGPGTRLTVT.

This clone has only one observation. This chain connects TRBV4-3 to TRBJ1-1; possible D gene TRBD1, 6 bases. The V gene lost 0 bases and the J gene lost 3 bases, with 11 bases spanning the gap. CDR1 LGHNA and CDR2 YSLEER come from the germline V gene. This CDR3 spans 15 amino acids. The CDR3 region is CASSQDQGWDTEAFF. For the CDR3, the DNA is TGCGCCAGCAGCCAAGATCAGGGGTGGGACACTGAAGCTTTCTTT.

The chain joins TRBV19 to TRBJ2-2; TRBD2 agrees at 14 bases. CDR1 is LNHDA and CDR2 is SQIVND in the germline V gene (reference sequence). The V and J ends lost 8 bases and 0 bases, in that order; junction bases with no gene match: 14. This CDR3 region has 20 residues. The DNA for the CDR3 is TGTGCCAGTCGGTTAGTGTCCGGACTAGCGGGGGGCACGAACACCGGGGAGCTGTTTTTT. Translating it yields CASRLVSGLAGGTNTGELFF.

This sequence joins TRBV14 and TRBJ1-2; D gene uncertain. Trimming cost V 3 bases and J 7 bases, with 12 bases left between them. Per the germline V gene, CDR1 is SGHDN and CDR2 is FVKESK. The CDR3 has 13 amino acids. CDR3 bases: TGTGCCAGCAGCCAGGACGAGGGTTTTGGCTACACCTTC. This gives the protein CASSQDEGFGYTF.

The gene calls are TRBV6-4 and TRBJ1-3; the D is unclear. Trimming stripped 2 bases from V and 0 bases from J, with 11 bases between. Germline V CDR1 and CDR2: MRHNA, SNTAGT. This CDR3 contains 16 residues. CDR3 sequence reads: CASSDPRESSGNTIYF. In nucleotides, the CDR3 is TGTGCCAGCAGTGACCCCCGGGAGAGCTCTGGAAACACCATATATTTT.

The gene calls are TRBV27 and TRBJ1-1; tentatively, D is TRBD1 (6 bases). The CDR3 runs 15 residues. The germline CDR1 and CDR2 sequences are MNHEY and SMNVEV (reference sequence). V lost 1 base, J lost 6 bases, and 15 bases lay in between. CDR3: CASSLYGGGNAEAFF. In DNA form, the CDR3 reads TGTGCCAGCAGTTTATATGGGGGCGGCAACGCTGAAGCTTTCTTT.

The gene calls are TRBV5-1 and TRBJ2-3; the match to TRBD1 covers 9 bases. Germline V gives CDR1 SGHRS, CDR2 YFSETQ. The CDR3 consists of 15 residues. The ends lost 4 bases at V and 3 bases at J; junction bases unmatched: 6. For the CDR3, the DNA is TGCGCCAGCAGCCCCGGGACAGGGCCGACAGATACGCAGTATTTT. Protein sequence: CASSPGTGPTDTQYF. Looking up the rest from reference TRBV5-1 and TRBJ2-3 gives the full variable domain: KAGVTQTPRYLIKTRGQQVTLSCSPISGHRSVSWYQQTPGQGLQFLFEYFSETQRNKGNFPGRFSGRQFSNSRSEMNVSTLELGDSALYLCASSPGTGPTDTQYFGPGTRLTVL.

This chain links TRBV19 with TRBJ1-4, with D possibly matching TRBD1 (6 bases). V lost 2 bases and J lost 8, with 12 bases in between. Germline V CDR1 and CDR2: LNHDA, SQIVND (reference sequence). The CDR3 sequence is 14 residues long. CDR3 sequence: CASSITGIGEKLFF. CDR3 sequence (DNA): TGTGCCAGTAGTATAACAGGGATTGGGGAAAAACTGTTTTTT.

This clone was detected only once. The genes are TRBV5-8 and TRBJ1-1; TRBD1 matches 8 bases. Per germline, CDR1 SGHTS and CDR2 YDEGEE. Trimming took 3 bases from V and 1 from J; bases not matched to a gene: 5. The CDR3 runs 15 residues. Here the CDR3 reads CASSWDDRGNTEAFF. The DNA for the CDR3 is TGTGCCAGCAGCTGGGACGACAGGGGGAACACTGAAGCTTTCTTT. Full variable domain (missing parts from reference TRBV5-8 and TRBJ1-1): EAGVTQSPTHLIKTRGQQATLRCSPISGHTSVYWYQQALGLGLQFLLWYDEGEERNRGNFPPRFSGRQFPNYSSELNVNALELEDSALYLCASSWDDRGNTEAFFGQGTRLTVV.

The chain has TRBV4-3 and TRBJ1-2, with D possibly TRBD1 on 5 matching bases. V was trimmed by 1 base and J by 6 bases, leaving 15 bases between them. Germline assignment: CDR1 LGHNA and CDR2 YSLEER. This CDR3 region has 15 residues. This CDR3 reads CASSQGAGLVHGYTF. CDR3 DNA: TGCGCCAGCAGCCAAGGGGCAGGGTTAGTCCATGGCTACACCTTC.

The chain combines TRBV6-6 with TRBJ2-1; D perhaps matches TRBD2 (5 bases). The CDR3 extends over 12 amino acids. Trimming removed 5 bases at V and 7 bases at J, with 9 bases between. The germline CDR1 and CDR2 sequences are MNHNY and SVGAGI (reference sequence). DNA for the CDR3: TGTGCCAGCAGTCCCGGCGGGAATGAGCAGTTCTTC. It translates to CASSPGGNEQFF.

This clone was picked up one time. The V and J genes are TRBV6-6 and TRBJ2-2; 10 bases match TRBD1. V was clipped by 7 bases and J by 7 bases; unmatched bases: 12. Germline CDR1 reads MNHNY; CDR2 reads SVGAGI (reference sequence). CDR3 length: 16 residues. The CDR3 is CASTPGQGVSGGELFF. The CDR3 nucleotides read TGTGCCAGCACCCCTGGACAGGGGGTATCGGGCGGGGAGCTGTTTTTT.

The chain carries TRBV9 and TRBJ2-3, with D possibly being TRBD2 (5 bases). This CDR3 is built from 17 residues. Germline CDR1 is SGDLS and CDR2 is YYNGEE. V lost 0 bases and J lost 7, with 21 bases in between. The CDR3 is CASSVGGRASSGHTQYF. CDR3 DNA: TGTGCCAGCAGCGTAGGAGGTAGGGCTAGCTCAGGTCATACGCAGTATTTT.

The chain is built from TRBV14 and TRBJ2-7; D is possibly TRBD1 (6 bases). Germline loops: CDR1 SGHDN, CDR2 FVKESK. This CDR3 has 15 amino acids. V lost 4 bases, J lost 1 base, and 14 bases lay in between. Here the CDR3 reads CASSLGHPLSYEQYF. DNA for the CDR3: TGTGCCAGCAGCCTGGGACACCCCTTATCCTACGAGCAGTACTTC.

This chain uses TRBV7-9 with TRBJ1-1; D gene ambiguous. This CDR3 spans 14 amino acids. Trimming stripped 5 bases from V and 0 bases from J, with 10 bases between. Germline V gene sequence: CDR1 SEHNR, CDR2 FQNEAQ (reference sequence). CDR3 DNA sequence: TGTGCCAGCAGCCATAATACAGTGAACACTGAAGCTTTCTTT. Its protein product is CASSHNTVNTEAFF.

The V and J genes are TRBV7-8 and TRBJ1-2; D is unresolved. Germline V gene data show CDR1 as SGHVS and CDR2 as FQNEAQ. V shed 1 base and J shed 2 bases, with 5 bases lying between them. The CDR3 runs to 13 residues. This CDR3 is CASSLGGNYGYTF. The CDR3 nucleotides read TGTGCCAGCAGCTTAGGCGGAAACTATGGCTACACCTTC.

This clone has a handful of counts. The V and J genes are TRBV18 and TRBJ2-2, with D tentatively TRBD1 (6 bases). V was shortened by 3 bases and J by 3 bases, with 8 bases between the two germline ends. CDR3 length: 14 residues. Germline CDR1 KGHSH, CDR2 LQKENI. CDR3 sequence reads: CASSPRTDTGELFF. The CDR3 DNA follows: TGTGCCAGCTCACCGAGGACAGACACCGGGGAGCTGTTTTTT. Combining the CDR3 with reference TRBV18 and TRBJ2-2 gives the whole variable domain NAGVMQNPRHLVRRRGQEARLRCSPMKGHSHVYWYRQLPEEGLKFMVYLQKENIIDESGMPKERFSAEFPKEGPSILRIQQVVRGDSAAYFCASSPRTDTGELFFGEGSRLTVL.

The rearrangement uses TRBV19 and TRBJ2-1; a possible D gene is TRBD1 (5 bases). Trimming pared 2 bases from V and 0 bases from J, leaving 11 bases between. CDR3 size: 16 residues. In germline, CDR1 is LNHDA, CDR2 SQIVND (reference sequence). The CDR3 DNA reads TGTGCCAGTAGTATATGGACATTGAGCTCCTACAATGAGCAGTTCTTC. Amino acid sequence: CASSIWTLSSYNEQFF. Supplemented by reference TRBV19 and TRBJ2-1, the full variable domain reads DGGITQSPKYLFRKEGQNVTLSCEQNLNHDAMYWYRQDPGQGLRLIYYSQIVNDFQKGDIAEGYSVSREKKESFPLTVTSAQKNPTAFYLCASSIWTLSSYNEQFFGPGTRLTVL.

The rearrangement joins TRBV7-2 to TRBJ2-5; weak D call: TRBD1 (6 bases). The germline CDR1 and CDR2 sequences are SGHTA and FQGNSA. V lost 2 bases to trimming and J lost 5 bases, with 18 bases between them. The CDR3 contains 16 residues. CDR3 DNA: TGTGCCAGCAGCTTATACCCCGCGGCAGGGGATGAGACCCAGTACTTC. Amino acids: CASSLYPAAGDETQYF.

V gene TRBV6-4 combines with J gene TRBJ2-3, with 9 bases identical to TRBD2. CDR3 size: 15 residues. Germline V gene data show CDR1 as MRHNA and CDR2 as SNTAGT. With 5 bases clipped from V and 5 bases from J, the junction kept 8 bases outside the gene matches. Here the CDR3 DNA reads TGTGCCAGCAGTTCGAGTAGCGGGGGAGGAGATACGCAGTATTTT. It is translated as CASSSSSGGGDTQYF.